Each of the 10 T cell receptor beta chains below was sequenced from the same sample in a study of blood T cell repertoires in COVID-19. Measured with immunoSEQ multiplex PCR; TCRdb has only the in-frame clones, and not every one. The sample lists 99,000 or so clones; around 85% were seen once. Sequenced: peripheral blood. The receptor source for this set is a woman over 75 with active or convalescent COVID-19.

This clone was observed a few times. The rearrangement joins TRBV19 to TRBJ2-7; D might be TRBD2 (6 bases). Germline V lookup: CDR1 LNHDA, CDR2 SQIVND (reference sequence). V lost 2 bases and J lost 3, with 11 bases in between. The length of the CDR3 is 14 residues. In DNA, the CDR3 is TGTGCCAGTAGTATACAGGGAGGATACTACGAGCAGTACTTC. Translated: CASSIQGGYYEQYF.

The chain recombines TRBV21-1 with TRBJ1-3; TRBD1 is the table's D call, not checked against the DNA. TRBV21-1 is a listed pseudogene. There are 16 residues in the CDR3. The CDR3 nucleotides are TGTGCCAGCAGCCCAGGGGACAGGGGGCCCGGAAACACCATATATTTT. Translating gives CASSPGDRGPGNTIYF.

V and J are TRBV4-2 and TRBJ1-2; maybe TRBD1 (5 bases). Deletions cut 6 bases from V and 2 bases from J, with 13 bases between. The CDR3 extends over 14 amino acids. The germline V gene encodes CDR1 LGHNA and CDR2 YNFKEQ. The CDR3 reads CASRKGKENYGYTF. The CDR3 DNA reads as TGTGCCAGCAGAAAGGGGAAGGAGAACTATGGCTACACCTTC.

V gene TRBV11-2 combines with J gene TRBJ1-1; 9 bases line up with TRBD1. Unmatched junction bases numbered 6, after V lost 5 bases and J lost 2 bases. The CDR3 runs 15 residues. The germline V gene has CDR1 SGHAT and CDR2 FQNNGV. The CDR3 loop reads CASSRNRGLNTEAFF. CDR3 coding DNA: TGTGCCAGCAGCCGAAACAGGGGGCTCAACACTGAAGCTTTCTTT.

The J gene is TRBJ2-3, the V gene TRBV7-6; 10 bases fit TRBD2. This CDR3 is built from 16 residues. Germline V gives CDR1 SGHVS, CDR2 FNYEAQ. V was pared by 5 bases and J by 0 bases, with 5 bases of the junction left unmatched. CDR3 in amino acids: CASSRETSGSTDTQYF. The CDR3 DNA follows: TGTGCCAGCAGCCGTGAGACTAGCGGGAGCACAGATACGCAGTATTTT. Variable domain in full (rest from reference TRBV7-6 and TRBJ2-3): GAGVSQSPRYKVTKRGQDVALRCDPISGHVSLYWYRQALGQGPEFLTYFNYEAQQDKSGLPNDRFSAERPEGSISTLTIQRTEQRDSAMYRCASSRETSGSTDTQYFGPGTRLTVL.

The chain uses TRBV5-1 and TRBJ1-6, with D perhaps matching TRBD1 (6 bases). The V and J ends lost 0 bases and 7 bases respectively, with 17 bases between them. CDR1 and CDR2 from the germline V gene are SGHRS and YFSETQ. The CDR3 totals 17 residues. For the CDR3, the DNA is TGCGCCAGCAGCTTGGCCCCGGCGGGGGCGGTGAATTCACCCCTCCACTTT. Its translation is CASSLAPAGAVNSPLHF.

V is TRBV11-2 and J is TRBJ2-1; 8 nucleotides line up with TRBD2. Germline V gene lookup returns CDR1 SGHAT and CDR2 FQNNGV. Germline trimming cut 1 base from V and 7 bases from J; bases unmatched to any gene: 12. CDR3 size: 17 residues. CDR3 region: CASSLATGRAMFNEQFF. The CDR3 DNA follows: TGTGCCAGCAGCTTAGCAACCGGGAGGGCCATGTTTAATGAGCAGTTCTTC.

This rearrangement joins TRBV6-5 to TRBJ1-2; 7 positions match TRBD1. CDR1 is MNHEY and CDR2 is SVGAGI in the germline V gene. This CDR3 has 13 amino acids. Trimming cost V 5 bases and J 4 bases; bases outside gene matches: 4. CDR3 amino acids: CASSPGQTYGYTF. The DNA for the CDR3 is TGTGCCAGCAGTCCGGGACAGACCTATGGCTACACCTTC.

This chain links TRBV7-2 with TRBJ2-7; unclear D gene. CDR1 and CDR2 from the germline V gene are SGHTA and FQGNSA. Trimming left V 0 bases short and J 2 bases short, with 11 bases between. CDR3 length equals 15 residues. The CDR3 sequence is CASSLALGSTYEQYF. The CDR3 bases are TGTGCCAGCAGCTTAGCCCTAGGAAGCACCTACGAGCAGTACTTC.

The rearrangement links TRBV5-1 to TRBJ1-6, with TRBD1 as a possible D gene (6 bases). The CDR3 has 14 amino acids. The germline V gene encodes CDR1 SGHRS and CDR2 YFSETQ. Trimming stripped 1 base from V and 5 bases from J, with 7 bases between. CDR3 amino acids: CASSLSGDNSPLHF. The CDR3 nucleotides are TGCGCCAGCAGCTTGTCAGGGGATAATTCACCCCTCCACTTT. The whole variable domain, filled in from reference TRBV5-1 and TRBJ1-6, reads KAGVTQTPRYLIKTRGQQVTLSCSPISGHRSVSWYQQTPGQGLQFLFEYFSETQRNKGNFPGRFSGRQFSNSRSEMNVSTLELGDSALYLCASSLSGDNSPLHFGNGTRLTVT.